The clone carrying this T cell receptor (beta chain) was seen at least ten times. The sample belongs to a study of T-cell memory formation after mild COVID-19. TCRdb recomputed calls from the 5' RACE reads with MiXCR, one row per CDR3 protein. This sample has 410,000 or so distinct CDR3 sequences; 20% to 25% occur once, and the top ten carry roughly 14%. The source is an adult woman who had mild COVID-19 (a few samples of this study predate the infection). Cell type and time point are not known. Sequenced: PBMCs or a T cell subset sorted from them (not recorded which).

The CDR3, as DNA: TGTGCCAGCAGTTTATCCTTCCACTCTCAAGAGACCCAGTACTTC. This codes for CASSLSFHSQETQYF. The V call is TRBV12-3 or TRBV12-4, the J call TRBJ2-5; D not certain. The V gene lost 2 bases and the J gene lost 2 bases, with 12 bases spanning the gap. The CDR3 runs to 15 residues.